One and the same sample provided the 6 T cell receptor beta chains below, sequenced in a study of blood T cell repertoires in COVID-19. TCRdb's table, derived via immunoSEQ multiplex PCR, lists solely in-frame clones and lacks some. Seen here are 50,000 to 75,000 clones, around 93% observed once, and the top ten hold 4.6%. Specimen: peripheral blood. These receptor sequences come from a man aged 45 to 65 with active COVID-19.

The chain has TRBV7-9 and TRBJ1-3; TRBD1 might be the D (6 bases). V was cut by 5 bases and J by 0 bases, with 14 bases left in between. Germline CDR1 reads SEHNR; CDR2 reads FQNEAQ (reference sequence). This CDR3 spans 16 amino acids. The CDR3 coding sequence is TGTGCCAGCAGCCTACCCGGACAGCTCTCTGGAAACACCATATATTTT. Translating gives CASSLPGQLSGNTIYF.

CDR3 amino acids: CASSPSWGRGDEQFF. DNA for the CDR3: TGTGCCAGCAGCCCGTCTTGGGGCAGGGGAGATGAGCAGTTCTTC. The rearrangement uses TRBV5-8 and TRBJ2-1; TRBD1 is a possible D gene (6 bases). Germline V lookup: CDR1 SGHTS, CDR2 YDEGEE. This CDR3 spans 15 amino acids. Deletions cut 4 bases from V and 8 bases from J, with 19 bases between.

V is TRBV7-2 and J is TRBJ2-7, with 8 positions matching TRBD1. The CDR3 loop spans 13 amino acids. Germline CDR1 SGHTA, CDR2 FQGNSA. The V and J ends lost 5 bases and 7 bases, in that order; junction bases with no gene match: 7. The CDR3 sequence is CASSQDRGGEQYF. Here the CDR3 DNA reads TGTGCCAGCAGCCAAGACAGGGGTGGGGAGCAGTACTTC.

V usage is TRBV4-1 and J usage is TRBJ2-1, with 12 bases that match TRBD2. V dropped 2 bases and J dropped 7; count of bases not matched to a gene: 3. CDR3 length equals 15 residues. Germline loops: CDR1 MGHRA, CDR2 YSYEKL. CDR3 DNA: TGCGCCAGCAGCCAACTCGGACTAGCGGGAAATGAGCAGTTCTTC. Translation: CASSQLGLAGNEQFF.

This chain joins TRBV29-1 and TRBJ1-2, with 10 bases that match TRBD1. The trim removed 3 bases at V and 3 bases at J, leaving 7 bases unmatched. This CDR3 has 15 residues. The V gene's germline CDR1 is SQVTM and CDR2 ANQGSEA. The CDR3 DNA reads as TGCAGCGTTGATCCGGCCGGGACAGGGGACTATGGCTACACCTTC. It codes for CSVDPAGTGDYGYTF.

The chain links TRBV28 to TRBJ1-1; D is possibly TRBD1 (5 bases). This CDR3 contains 12 residues. V was shortened by 7 bases and J by 1 base, with 7 bases between the two germline ends. The germline V gene has CDR1 MDHEN and CDR2 SYDVKM. The CDR3 loop reads CASTTGNTEAFF. The DNA for the CDR3 is TGTGCCAGCACCACAGGGAACACTGAAGCTTTCTTT.